The 28 T cell receptor beta chains below come from one sample, sequenced in a study of blood T cell repertoires in COVID-19. Clones were sequenced by immunoSEQ multiplex PCR, and TCRdb holds only the in-frame ones, with some missing. The data contain roughly 61,000 clones, roughly 70% of them singletons. Sequencing was done on a sample of PBMCs or T cells enriched from blood (not recorded which). The receptors were gathered from a woman between 55 and 75 years old who had been exposed to COVID-19.

This chain connects TRBV19 to TRBJ1-1; no firm D call. Germline CDR1 LNHDA, CDR2 SQIVND (reference sequence). The CDR3 is made up of 15 amino acids. The V end lost 6 bases, the J end lost 0 bases, and 14 bases lay between the germline ends. The CDR3: CASRIGRRVNTEAFF. The DNA of the CDR3 is TGTGCCAGTAGGATCGGCAGGAGGGTGAACACTGAAGCTTTCTTT.

This clone was counted many times. The rearrangement uses TRBV5-1 and TRBJ2-1; 7 bases are shared with TRBD2. Germline V gene data show CDR1 as SGHRS and CDR2 as YFSETQ. The CDR3 consists of 15 residues. The V and J ends lost 3 bases and 1 base, in that order; junction bases with no gene match: 4. The CDR3 sequence: CASSSELASYNEQFF. Here the CDR3 DNA reads TGCGCCAGCAGCTCTGAACTAGCGTCCTACAATGAGCAGTTCTTC.

The J gene is TRBJ2-7, the V gene TRBV24-1, with TRBD2 matching over 14 bases. The CDR3 is 16 amino acids. Germline CDR1 is KGHDR and CDR2 is SFDVKD. Trimming cost V 3 bases and J 3 bases; bases outside gene matches: 3. Written as DNA, the CDR3 is TGTGCCACCAGTGATGGGACTAGCGGGAGAGGCTACGAGCAGTACTTC. It translates to CATSDGTSGRGYEQYF.

The chain employs TRBV2 and TRBJ1-1; tentatively, D is TRBD1 (5 bases). Trimming took 7 bases from V and 4 from J, leaving 19 bases between them. The CDR3 runs to 15 residues. CDR1 SNHLY and CDR2 FYNNEI come from the germline V gene. This CDR3 is CASNSAGGTSTEAFF. In nucleotides, the CDR3 is TGTGCCAGCAACAGCGCGGGGGGGACGAGCACTGAAGCTTTCTTT. The full variable domain, rest sourced from reference TRBV2 and TRBJ1-1, is EPEVTQTPSHQVTQMGQEVILRCVPISNHLYFYWYRQILGQKVEFLVSFYNNEISEKSEIFDDQFSVERPDGSNFTLKIRSTKLEDSAMYFCASNSAGGTSTEAFFGQGTRLTVV.

The V call is TRBV10-3, the J call TRBJ1-6; TRBD1 matches 9 bases. CDR3 length equals 17 residues. Trimming took 6 bases from V and 5 from J; bases not matched to a gene: 11. From germline, CDR1 is ENHRY and CDR2 SYGVKD. The CDR3 protein is CAIREPGQGPNNSPLHF. The CDR3 DNA reads as TGTGCCATCAGAGAACCGGGACAGGGTCCCAATAATTCACCCCTCCACTTT.

The J gene is TRBJ2-7, the V gene TRBV5-1; D is uncertain. CDR1 is SGHRS, CDR2 YFSETQ, per germline. Trimming stripped 0 bases from V and 5 bases from J, with 15 bases between. The CDR3 loop spans 15 amino acids. The CDR3 DNA follows: TGCGCCAGCAGCTTGGCCGGTGAAAGCTCTAACGAGCAGTACTTC. As protein: CASSLAGESSNEQYF.

The CDR3 bases are TGTGCCAGCAGCCAAGAGAACAGGTATGGGCAGTTCTTC. This gives the protein CASSQENRYGQFF. V and J are TRBV14 and TRBJ2-1, with a possible D match to TRBD1 (5 bases). Trimming left V 0 bases short and J 12 bases short, with 12 bases between. From germline, CDR1 is SGHDN and CDR2 FVKESK. This CDR3 has 13 residues.

This clone appeared a single time. The chain uses TRBV6-5 and TRBJ2-2; 12 nucleotides agree with TRBD2. CDR3 length: 16 amino acids. Germline CDR1 reads MNHEY; CDR2 reads SVGAGI. After removal of 1 base from V and 6 bases from J, the junction contained 3 bases not matched to a gene. The CDR3 nucleotides read TGTGCCAGCAGTTACTTGACTAGCGGGAGACCCGGGGAGCTGTTTTTT. Translating it yields CASSYLTSGRPGELFF.

The gene calls are TRBV29-1 and TRBJ1-2; no clear D gene. There are 11 residues in the CDR3. Trimming took off 7 bases at V and 7 bases at J, with 13 bases between the two ends. Germline loops: CDR1 SQVTM, CDR2 ANQGSEA. The CDR3 spells CSECRSLGYTF. CDR3 in DNA: TGCAGCGAGTGCAGAAGTCTTGGCTACACCTTC.

V usage is TRBV12-3 or TRBV12-4 and J usage is TRBJ2-7; no clear D gene. The V and J ends lost 2 bases and 6 bases respectively, with 8 bases between them. The CDR3 runs 12 residues. CDR3 coding DNA: TGTGCCAGCAGTTTAACGGTCCTCGAGCAGTACTTC. It encodes CASSLTVLEQYF.

This clone was recorded once. This chain uses TRBV9 with TRBJ1-2; D remains ambiguous. Germline V lookup: CDR1 SGDLS, CDR2 YYNGEE. The length of the CDR3 is 13 residues. V was shortened by 2 bases and J by 7 bases, with 12 bases between the two germline ends. As DNA, the CDR3 is TGTGCCAGCAGCGTGTCAGCGGGTGGTGGCTACACCTTC. Translation gives CASSVSAGGGYTF.

The gene calls are TRBV7-2 and TRBJ2-3; TRBD2 agrees at 8 bases. Unmatched junction bases numbered 5, after V lost 5 bases and J lost 1 base. Germline V gene lookup returns CDR1 SGHTA and CDR2 FQGNSA. The CDR3 consists of 15 residues. In DNA, the CDR3 is TGTGCCAGCAGCCAAGGGACTAGGGGCACAGATACGCAGTATTTT. It is translated as CASSQGTRGTDTQYF. Using reference TRBV7-2 and TRBJ2-3 for the parts outside the CDR3, the full variable domain is GAGVSQSPSNKVTEKGKDVELRCDPISGHTALYWYRQSLGQGLEFLIYFQGNSAPDKSGLPSDRFSAERTGGSVSTLTIQRTQQEDSAVYLCASSQGTRGTDTQYFGPGTRLTVL.

The J gene is TRBJ1-2, the V gene TRBV27; TRBD1 is a possible D gene (6 bases). V was cut by 6 bases and J by 4 bases, with 15 bases left in between. Germline V gene sequence: CDR1 MNHEY, CDR2 SMNVEV (reference sequence). The CDR3 sequence is 14 residues long. The CDR3 is CASSPRGYGYGYTF. CDR3 sequence (DNA): TGTGCCAGCAGCCCTAGGGGGTATGGCTATGGCTACACCTTC.

This chain links TRBV30 with TRBJ1-1; no clear D. V was cut by 2 bases and J by 0 bases, with 7 bases left in between. CDR1 is GTSNPN, CDR2 SVGIG, per germline (reference sequence). The CDR3 has 13 residues. The CDR3 spells CAWSPQLNTEAFF. The CDR3, as DNA: TGTGCCTGGAGTCCCCAATTGAACACTGAAGCTTTCTTT.

The chain carries TRBV5-4 and TRBJ1-2; TRBD1 matches at 7 bases. CDR3 length: 13 residues. V lost 5 bases and J lost 8; bases outside the gene matches: 9. Germline lookup yields CDR1 SGHNT and CDR2 YYREEE (reference sequence). CDR3 in amino acids: CASSRETGEGYTF. The DNA for the CDR3 is TGTGCCAGCAGTCGCGAAACAGGGGAAGGCTACACCTTC. Full variable domain (outside the CDR3, taken from reference TRBV5-4 and TRBJ1-2): ETGVTQSPTHLIKTRGQQVTLRCSSQSGHNTVSWYQQALGQGPQFIFQYYREEENGRGNFPPRFSGLQFPNYSSELNVNALELDDSALYLCASSRETGEGYTFGSGTRLTVV.

This chain uses TRBV28 with TRBJ1-1; D not certain. The CDR3 is 13 amino acids. CDR1 is MDHEN and CDR2 is SYDVKM in the germline V gene. V lost 5 bases and J 1 base, leaving 8 bases between the germline ends. Written as DNA, the CDR3 is TGTGCCAGCAGTCACAGCCGGAACACTGAAGCTTTCTTT. Residues: CASSHSRNTEAFF. Variable domain in full (rest from reference TRBV28 and TRBJ1-1): DVKVTQSSRYLVKRTGEKVFLECVQDMDHENMFWYRQDPGLGLRLIYFSYDVKMKEKGDIPEGYSVSREKKERFSLILESASTNQTSMYLCASSHSRNTEAFFGQGTRLTVV.

In this sample, this clone turned up a few times. The chain uses TRBV20-1 and TRBJ2-1, with D uncertain. Germline V gene data show CDR1 as DFQATT and CDR2 as SNEGSKA (reference sequence). V was shortened by 5 bases and J by 0 bases, with 8 bases between the two germline ends. This CDR3 has 13 amino acids. CDR3 residues: CSAGDSSYNEQFF. Here the CDR3 DNA reads TGCAGTGCTGGTGACTCCTCCTACAATGAGCAGTTCTTC.

V usage is TRBV3-1 (or the pseudogene TRBV3-2) and J usage is TRBJ2-7; TRBD1 matches 7 bases. This CDR3 comprises 14 residues. V dropped 4 bases and J dropped 1; count of bases not matched to a gene: 4. Germline values: CDR1 LGHDT, CDR2 YNNKEL (reference sequence). The CDR3 sequence: CASSRDSFSYEQYF. The DNA of the CDR3 is TGTGCCAGCAGCCGGGACAGTTTTTCCTACGAGCAGTACTTC.

The chain recombines TRBV27 with TRBJ2-2; 16 positions match TRBD2. V lost 4 bases to trimming and J lost 3 bases; unmatched junction nucleotides: 5. From germline, CDR1 is MNHEY and CDR2 SMNVEV (reference sequence). The CDR3 length is 18 residues. Written as DNA, the CDR3 is TGTGCCAGCAGTTCCCTGGGACTAGCGGGAGGGTACACCGGGGAGCTGTTTTTT. It is translated as CASSSLGLAGGYTGELFF.

This clone was seen only once. The V gene is TRBV3-1 (or the pseudogene TRBV3-2), the J gene TRBJ2-5; 9 bases agree with TRBD2. V was clipped by 4 bases and J by 4 bases; unmatched bases: 10. This CDR3 is 16 amino acids long. Germline V gives CDR1 LGHDT, CDR2 YNNKEL (reference sequence). CDR3: CASSRSSGADGETQYF. DNA for the CDR3: TGTGCCAGCAGCCGATCTAGCGGGGCTGATGGAGAGACCCAGTACTTC.

This clone was seen many times. This chain links TRBV5-1 with TRBJ1-5; D remains unclear. V was cut by 0 bases and J by 4 bases, with 11 bases left in between. There are 15 residues in the CDR3. Germline V gene lookup returns CDR1 SGHRS and CDR2 YFSETQ. The CDR3 sequence: CASSLVPESNQPQHF. The DNA for the CDR3 is TGCGCCAGCAGCTTGGTCCCAGAATCTAATCAGCCCCAGCATTTT.

V usage is TRBV29-1 and J usage is TRBJ1-2; 7 bases map to TRBD1. The V gene's germline CDR1 is SQVTM and CDR2 ANQGSEA. V was pared by 5 bases and J by 7 bases, with 7 bases of the junction left unmatched. The CDR3 extends over 12 amino acids. CDR3 in amino acids: CSVRRGDSGYTF. CDR3 nucleotides: TGCAGCGTTCGCAGGGGGGATAGTGGCTACACCTTC.

The genes are TRBV15 and TRBJ1-2; the D gene is possibly TRBD1 (6 bases). The ends were cut back, 5 bases at V and 3 bases at J, with 16 bases in the middle. From germline, CDR1 is LNHNV and CDR2 YYDKDF (reference sequence). The CDR3 is 15 residues long. This CDR3 reads CATSGSRGRDYGYTF. Written as DNA, the CDR3 is TGTGCCACCAGCGGAAGCAGGGGTCGGGACTATGGCTACACCTTC.

The rearrangement joins TRBV5-1 to TRBJ1-3; the D is unclear. V lost 0 bases to trimming and J lost 2 bases, with 9 bases between them. Germline V CDR1 and CDR2: SGHRS, YFSETQ. The CDR3 runs 15 residues. Here the CDR3 reads CASSLVAAPGNTIYF. The DNA for the CDR3 is TGCGCCAGCAGCTTGGTGGCCGCTCCTGGAAACACCATATATTTT.

This chain uses TRBV10-3 with TRBJ2-1; possibly TRBD2 for D (6 bases). There are 14 residues in the CDR3. V was trimmed by 8 bases and J by 3 bases, leaving 14 bases between them. CDR1 is ENHRY, CDR2 SYGVKD, per germline. The CDR3 DNA sequence: TGTGCCATCTCAGGGAGGATAAACTACAATGAGCAGTTCTTC. Translating it yields CAISGRINYNEQFF.

The chain combines TRBV6-5 with TRBJ2-7; 8 bases fit TRBD1. CDR3 length equals 14 residues. With 6 bases clipped from V and 4 bases from J, the junction kept 8 bases outside the gene matches. Per germline, CDR1 MNHEY and CDR2 SVGAGI. Here the CDR3 DNA reads TGTGCCAGCAGCCGAGGACAGGGTTCATACGAGCAGTACTTC. As protein: CASSRGQGSYEQYF.

There are a few counts of this clone. The chain recombines TRBV6-5 with TRBJ1-6; D gene ambiguous. V lost 6 bases and J lost 0, with 9 bases in between. This CDR3 is 15 amino acids long. CDR1 MNHEY and CDR2 SVGAGI come from the germline V gene. As DNA, the CDR3 is TGTGCCAGCAGGCAACAGAGCTCCTATAATTCACCCCTCCACTTT. Amino acids: CASRQQSSYNSPLHF.

This clone was seen a handful of times. V is TRBV4-1 and J is TRBJ1-2; 7 bases align to TRBD1. Germline loops: CDR1 MGHRA, CDR2 YSYEKL. V lost 4 bases and J lost 2; bases outside the gene matches: 13. The CDR3 totals 17 residues. The CDR3 loop reads CASSPQPPDRANYGYTF. DNA for the CDR3: TGCGCCAGCAGCCCCCAGCCTCCAGACAGGGCCAACTATGGCTACACCTTC.